What follows are 14 T cell receptor beta chains derived from one specimen sequenced in a study of T cell clones after liver transplantation. Measured with immunoSEQ multiplex PCR; TCRdb has only the in-frame clones, and not every one. The data show roughly 60,000 clones, less than 85% seen once. The sequencing used CD4+ T cells from blood, collected at the roughly 15-month timepoint. All receptors come from a human patient who received a liver transplant. The graft donor may be the source of some T cells.

This clone was found a few times. The chain uses TRBV28 and TRBJ1-4, with D unclear. Germline lookup yields CDR1 MDHEN and CDR2 SYDVKM. This CDR3 spans 11 amino acids. Trimming removed 10 bases from V and 7 bases from J, with 10 bases in between. CDR3 in amino acids: CATSVREKLFF. DNA for the CDR3: TGTGCCACCAGCGTGCGTGAAAAACTGTTTTTT.

This rearrangement joins TRBV7-2 to TRBJ2-1; D may be TRBD2 (6 bases). In germline, CDR1 is SGHTA, CDR2 FQGNSA. The length of the CDR3 is 14 residues. V shed 3 bases and J shed 0 bases, with 6 bases lying between them. The CDR3 spells CASSFGSSYNEQFF. CDR3 in DNA: TGTGCCAGCAGCTTCGGGAGCTCCTACAATGAGCAGTTCTTC. The full variable domain, rest sourced from reference TRBV7-2 and TRBJ2-1, is GAGVSQSPSNKVTEKGKDVELRCDPISGHTALYWYRQSLGQGLEFLIYFQGNSAPDKSGLPSDRFSAERTGGSVSTLTIQRTQQEDSAVYLCASSFGSSYNEQFFGPGTRLTVL.

The chain is built from TRBV7-2 and TRBJ2-3; D call uncertain. This CDR3 has 14 residues. Germline CDR1 is SGHTA and CDR2 is FQGNSA. V was cut by 7 bases and J by 6 bases, with 17 bases left in between. The CDR3: CASTQSLSGDTQYF. The CDR3 DNA sequence: TGTGCCAGCACCCAAAGCTTGTCTGGTGATACGCAGTATTTT.

The chain recombines TRBV2 with TRBJ1-1; D is perhaps TRBD1 (6 bases). This CDR3 is built from 12 residues. Germline CDR1 SNHLY, CDR2 FYNNEI. Trimming took 6 bases from V and 4 from J, leaving 9 bases between them. For the CDR3, the DNA is TGTGCCAGCAGGGGGGGCGGCACTGAAGCTTTCTTT. Encoded protein: CASRGGGTEAFF.

This clone showed up many times. This rearrangement joins TRBV28 to TRBJ2-6, with a tentative D call TRBD1 (5 bases). The germline V and J ends were trimmed by 4 bases and 8 bases, with 9 bases remaining between them. Germline CDR1 MDHEN, CDR2 SYDVKM. CDR3 size: 13 residues. The CDR3 sequence: CASSSGSTNVLTF. The CDR3 DNA reads as TGTGCCAGCAGTTCAGGGTCCACCAACGTCCTGACTTTC.

The chain joins TRBV15 to TRBJ2-7, with D uncertain. The CDR3 runs to 14 residues. Germline CDR1 is LNHNV and CDR2 is YYDKDF (reference sequence). V was clipped by 3 bases and J by 3 bases, with 12 bases between them. The CDR3 DNA follows: TGTGCCACCAGCAGGAGCGACACGGACTACGAGCAGTACTTC. Its protein is CATSRSDTDYEQYF.

This clone has more than one count but fewer than ten. The chain employs TRBV11-3 and TRBJ2-1; 9 nucleotides line up with TRBD1. Germline V gene data show CDR1 as SGHNT and CDR2 as YENEEA. This CDR3 region has 16 residues. The ends lost 0 bases at V and 3 bases at J; junction bases unmatched: 3. CDR3 sequence: CASSLEGQGNYNEQFF. In DNA, the CDR3 is TGTGCCAGCAGCTTAGAAGGACAGGGGAACTACAATGAGCAGTTCTTC.

The rearrangement joins TRBV7-2 to TRBJ2-7; no definite D call. The V end was cut by 3 bases, the J end by 5 bases, with 5 bases between. CDR3 length: 11 residues. Germline CDR1 reads SGHTA; CDR2 reads FQGNSA. The DNA for the CDR3 is TGTGCCAGCAGCTTGACGCACGAGCAGTACTTC. Protein product: CASSLTHEQYF.

The V and J genes are TRBV6-1 and TRBJ2-7; D possibly corresponds to TRBD1 (5 bases). Between the trimmed V and J ends, which lost 8 bases and 1 base, there was a span of 12 bases. The CDR3 is 13 amino acids. Germline values: CDR1 MNHNS, CDR2 SASEGT. CDR3: CASQQAPSYEQYF. The CDR3 coding sequence is TGTGCCAGCCAACAGGCCCCTTCCTACGAGCAGTACTTC.

V and J are TRBV7-2 and TRBJ2-5, with TRBD2 matching over 13 bases. The CDR3 covers 18 residues. With 0 bases clipped from V and 5 bases from J, the junction kept 9 bases outside the gene matches. CDR1 and CDR2 from the germline V gene are SGHTA and FQGNSA. The DNA of the CDR3 is TGTGCCAGCAGCTTAGCGCTAACTAGCGGGGGGGTAACGGAGACCCAGTACTTC. This gives the protein CASSLALTSGGVTETQYF. The full variable domain, rest sourced from reference TRBV7-2 and TRBJ2-5, is GAGVSQSPSNKVTEKGKDVELRCDPISGHTALYWYRQSLGQGLEFLIYFQGNSAPDKSGLPSDRFSAERTGGSVSTLTIQRTQQEDSAVYLCASSLALTSGGVTETQYFGPGTRLLVL.

The V gene is TRBV28, the J gene TRBJ2-4, with D possibly being TRBD1 (5 bases). This CDR3 has 14 amino acids. V was shortened by 2 bases and J by 3 bases, with 8 bases between the two germline ends. Germline V gene lookup returns CDR1 MDHEN and CDR2 SYDVKM. CDR3 DNA sequence: TGTGCCAGCAGTTTACCAGGGAACAAAAACATTCAGTACTTC. Protein: CASSLPGNKNIQYF. The full variable domain, its missing parts supplied by reference TRBV28 and TRBJ2-4, is DVKVTQSSRYLVKRTGEKVFLECVQDMDHENMFWYRQDPGLGLRLIYFSYDVKMKEKGDIPEGYSVSREKKERFSLILESASTNQTSMYLCASSLPGNKNIQYFGAGTRLSVL.

The rearrangement uses TRBV30 and TRBJ1-1; TRBD1 matches 8 bases. Germline V gene lookup returns CDR1 GTSNPN and CDR2 SVGIG (reference sequence). The CDR3 extends over 13 amino acids. The V segment lost 3 bases and the J segment 3 bases; nucleotides outside the gene matches: 3. The CDR3 here is CAWRDREDTEAFF. CDR3 sequence (DNA): TGTGCCTGGAGGGACAGGGAGGACACTGAAGCTTTCTTT.

This clone has a handful of counts. The chain couples TRBV30 to TRBJ1-1, with D maybe TRBD1 (5 bases). V was clipped by 3 bases and J by 1 base, with 15 bases between them. Germline assignment: CDR1 GTSNPN and CDR2 SVGIG (reference sequence). The CDR3 consists of 15 residues. The CDR3 DNA follows: TGTGCCTGGAGCCAAGGGCCTACAGGGAACACTGAAGCTTTCTTT. Its protein is CAWSQGPTGNTEAFF.

The rearrangement links TRBV19 to TRBJ1-2, with TRBD1 as a possible D gene (6 bases). This CDR3 contains 14 residues. V was pared by 4 bases and J by 4 bases, with 13 bases between. Germline V lookup: CDR1 LNHDA, CDR2 SQIVND (reference sequence). Here the CDR3 DNA reads TGTGCCAGTAGTAACCGGGACAAAGCCTATGGCTACACCTTC. Its translation: CASSNRDKAYGYTF.